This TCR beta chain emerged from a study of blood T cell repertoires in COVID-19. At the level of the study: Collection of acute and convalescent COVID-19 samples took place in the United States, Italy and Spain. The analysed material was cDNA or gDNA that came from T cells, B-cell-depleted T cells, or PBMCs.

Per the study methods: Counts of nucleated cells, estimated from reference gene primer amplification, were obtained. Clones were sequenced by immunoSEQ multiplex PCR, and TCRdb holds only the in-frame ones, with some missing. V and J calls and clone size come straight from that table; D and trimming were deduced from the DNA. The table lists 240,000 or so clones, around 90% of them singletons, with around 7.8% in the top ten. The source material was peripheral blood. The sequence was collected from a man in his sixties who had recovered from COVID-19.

The CDR3 loop is CASSLTLTGEEYF. DNA of the CDR3: TGCGCCAGCAGCTTGACACTGACAGGGGAAGAGTACTTC. The chain links TRBV5-1 to TRBJ2-5, with 8 bases that match TRBD1. CDR1 SGHRS and CDR2 YFSETQ come from the germline V gene. The V and J ends lost 1 base and 12 bases, in that order; junction bases with no gene match: 8. The CDR3 has 13 amino acids.